The rows below give T cell receptor beta chains drawn from one sample of a study of T-cell memory formation after mild COVID-19. In TCRdb, the 5' RACE reads were re-called with MiXCR into one record per CDR3 protein. Seen here are under 650,000 distinct CDR3 sequences, roughly 18% observed once, and the top ten hold 9.5% to 15%. The sample was PBMCs or a T cell subset sorted from them (not recorded which). The receptor source for this set is an adult woman who had mild COVID-19 (a few samples of this study predate the infection). Cell type and time point are not known. Both conserved end residues are part of each CDR3.

v_gene: TRBV6-2/TRBV6-3; CDR3aa: CASSGWTASTDTQYF
v_gene: TRBV12-3/TRBV12-4; CDR3aa: CASTHREVVSTNEKLFF
v_gene: TRBV18; CDR3aa: CASSPGAGGPFYEQYF
v_gene: TRBV18; CDR3aa: CASSPAVKNTEAFF
v_gene: TRBV9; CDR3aa: CASSEGDTLGVYEQYF
v_gene: TRBV4-2; CDR3aa: CASSQVATGSADTQYF
v_gene: TRBV29-1; CDR3aa: CSVSGTGVSYEQYF
v_gene: TRBV30; CDR3aa: CAWGLMARNTIYF
v_gene: TRBV15; CDR3aa: CATSRGQTSTDTQYF
v_gene: TRBV20-1; CDR3aa: CSASPWAGGKYNEQFF
v_gene: TRBV29-1; CDR3aa: CSVAGGRGYNEQFF
v_gene: TRBV5-1; CDR3aa: CASSLGQITGELFF
v_gene: TRBV24-1; CDR3aa: CATSDLGRSRNEQFF
v_gene: TRBV27; CDR3aa: CASSLTTGWAYNSPLHF
v_gene: TRBV3-1; CDR3aa: CASSQETGRSYEQYF
v_gene: TRBV19; CDR3aa: CASSPSSESDTQYF
v_gene: TRBV4-1; CDR3aa: CASSQPVETGRGMYF
v_gene: TRBV10-3; CDR3aa: CAISEKEVLGDTEAFF
v_gene: TRBV9; CDR3aa: CASSPRVGAYNNEQFF
v_gene: TRBV18; CDR3aa: CASSPRIVLSGANVLTF
v_gene: TRBV4-1; CDR3aa: CASSPRGGGAFLFNEQFF